The next 7 T cell receptor beta chains were all read from a single sample in a study of blood T cell repertoires in COVID-19. The method was immunoSEQ multiplex PCR; TCRdb's version includes in-frame clones alone and lacks a portion of them. The profile shows approximately 120,000 clones, 80% to 90% of them singletons. Sequencing was done on a sample of peripheral blood. The source is a human donor in a cohort sampled during active COVID-19.

The V call is TRBV29-1, the J call TRBJ2-3, with 11 bases that match TRBD1. V was clipped by 8 bases and J by 5 bases; unmatched bases: 9. The CDR3 covers 14 residues. Germline V CDR1 and CDR2: SQVTM, ANQGSEA. The CDR3 spells CSLRGGTGGDTQYF. In DNA, the CDR3 is TGCAGCCTGCGTGGTGGGACAGGGGGAGATACGCAGTATTTT.

The chain couples TRBV30 to TRBJ1-1; D gene unclear. Looked up from germline, CDR1 is GTSNPN and CDR2 is SVGIG (reference sequence). CDR3 length: 12 residues. Trimming pared 3 bases from V and 1 base from J, leaving 6 bases between. CDR3 nucleotides: TGTGCCTGGAGACTAACGAACACTGAAGCTTTCTTT. Its translation: CAWRLTNTEAFF.

The chain links TRBV2 to TRBJ1-5; unclear D gene. This CDR3 is 15 amino acids long. Germline V gives CDR1 SNHLY, CDR2 FYNNEI. The V gene lost 1 base and the J gene lost 4 bases, with 11 bases spanning the gap. As DNA, the CDR3 is TGTGCCAGCAGTGAAGTGGGCGAAGGAAATCAGCCCCAGCATTTT. It specifies CASSEVGEGNQPQHF.

This chain uses TRBV6-4 with TRBJ2-1, with D possibly matching TRBD1 (6 bases). The CDR3 is 14 amino acids. The germline V gene encodes CDR1 MRHNA and CDR2 SNTAGT. The V gene lost 6 bases and the J gene lost 0 bases, with 9 bases spanning the gap. CDR3 sequence: CASSRDNSYNEQFF. The CDR3 DNA is TGTGCCAGCAGCAGGGACAACTCCTACAATGAGCAGTTCTTC.

A few counts support this clone. Other DNA sequences in the same sample also yield this CDR3. The CDR3 protein is CASSLAGANEKLFF. As DNA, the CDR3 is TGTGCCAGCAGTTTGGCTGGAGCTAATGAAAAACTGTTTTTT. This chain joins TRBV27 and TRBJ1-4, with D uncertain. V lost 3 bases and J lost 3, with 8 bases in between. Germline CDR1 is MNHEY and CDR2 is SMNVEV (reference sequence). This CDR3 is built from 14 residues.

The chain recombines TRBV6-5 with TRBJ2-2, with 9 bases matching TRBD2. This CDR3 is 16 amino acids long. Germline V gives CDR1 MNHEY, CDR2 SVGAGI. Losses at the gene ends were 2 bases for V and 6 bases for J; bases not matched to a gene: 7. For the CDR3, the DNA is TGTGCCAGCAGTTACGATGTTAGCGGGGGCCCCGGGGAGCTGTTTTTT. It specifies CASSYDVSGGPGELFF.

In its sample, this clone was seen a few times. The chain links TRBV12-5 to TRBJ1-2, with D uncertain. The germline CDR1 and CDR2 sequences are LGHNT and FRNRAP. The CDR3 covers 15 residues. Trimming removed 0 bases from V and 10 bases from J, with 18 bases in between. The CDR3 DNA is TGTGCTAGTGGTTTGGTAACGGGCGGCGGGGTAATCTACACCTTC. Its protein is CASGLVTGGGVIYTF.